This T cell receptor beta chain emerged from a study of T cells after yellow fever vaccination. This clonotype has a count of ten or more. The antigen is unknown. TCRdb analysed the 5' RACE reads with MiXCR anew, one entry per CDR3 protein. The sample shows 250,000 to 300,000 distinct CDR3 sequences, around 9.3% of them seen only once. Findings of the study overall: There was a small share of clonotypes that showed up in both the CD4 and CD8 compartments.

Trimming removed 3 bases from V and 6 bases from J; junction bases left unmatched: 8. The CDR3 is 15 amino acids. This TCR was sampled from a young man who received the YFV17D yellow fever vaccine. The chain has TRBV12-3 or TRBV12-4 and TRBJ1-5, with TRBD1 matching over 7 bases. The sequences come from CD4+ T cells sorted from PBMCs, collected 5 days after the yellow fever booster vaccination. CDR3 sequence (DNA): TGTGCCAGCAGTTTTTGGGGGCAGGGGGGTCAGCCCCAGCATTTT. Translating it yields CASSFWGQGGQPQHF.